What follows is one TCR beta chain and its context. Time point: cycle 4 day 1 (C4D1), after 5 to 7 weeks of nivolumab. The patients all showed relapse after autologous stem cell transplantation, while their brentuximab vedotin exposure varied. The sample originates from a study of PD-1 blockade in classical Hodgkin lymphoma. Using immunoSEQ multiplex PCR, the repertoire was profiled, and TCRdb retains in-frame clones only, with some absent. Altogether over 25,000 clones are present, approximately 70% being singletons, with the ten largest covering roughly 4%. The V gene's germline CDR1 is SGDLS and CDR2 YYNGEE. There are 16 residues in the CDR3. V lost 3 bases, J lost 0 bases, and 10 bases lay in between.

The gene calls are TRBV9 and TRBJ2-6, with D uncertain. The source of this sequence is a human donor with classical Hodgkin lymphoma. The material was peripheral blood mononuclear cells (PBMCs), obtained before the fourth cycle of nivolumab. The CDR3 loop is CASSAGPGSGANVLTF. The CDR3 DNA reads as TGTGCCAGCAGCGCAGGTCCCGGCTCTGGGGCCAACGTCCTGACTTTC.